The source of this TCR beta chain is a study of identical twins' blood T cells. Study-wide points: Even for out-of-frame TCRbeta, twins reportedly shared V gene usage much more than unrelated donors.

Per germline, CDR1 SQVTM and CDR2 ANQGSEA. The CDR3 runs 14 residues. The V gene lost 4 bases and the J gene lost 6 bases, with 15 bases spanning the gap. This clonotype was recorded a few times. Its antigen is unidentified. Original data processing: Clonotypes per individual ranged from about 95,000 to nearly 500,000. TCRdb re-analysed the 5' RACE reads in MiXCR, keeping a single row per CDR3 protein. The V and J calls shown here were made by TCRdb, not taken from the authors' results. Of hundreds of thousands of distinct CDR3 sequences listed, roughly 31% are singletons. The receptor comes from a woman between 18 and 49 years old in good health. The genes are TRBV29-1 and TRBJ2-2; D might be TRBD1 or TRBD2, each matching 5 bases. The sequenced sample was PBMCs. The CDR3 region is CSVGGTRLAGELFF. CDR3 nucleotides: TGCAGCGTTGGAGGGACCCGGTTGGCCGGGGAGCTGTTTTTT.